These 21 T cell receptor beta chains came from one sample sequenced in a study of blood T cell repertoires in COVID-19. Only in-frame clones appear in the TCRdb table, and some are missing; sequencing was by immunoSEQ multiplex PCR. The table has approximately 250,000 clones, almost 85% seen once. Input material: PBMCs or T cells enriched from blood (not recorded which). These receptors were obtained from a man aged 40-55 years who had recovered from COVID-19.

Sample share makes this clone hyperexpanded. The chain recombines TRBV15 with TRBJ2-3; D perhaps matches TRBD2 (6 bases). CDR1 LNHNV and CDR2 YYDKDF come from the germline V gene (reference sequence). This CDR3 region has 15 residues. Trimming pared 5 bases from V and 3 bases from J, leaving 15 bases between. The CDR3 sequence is CATSRSRGSTDTQYF. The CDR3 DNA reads TGTGCCACCAGCCGGTCGCGGGGTTCGACAGATACGCAGTATTTT.

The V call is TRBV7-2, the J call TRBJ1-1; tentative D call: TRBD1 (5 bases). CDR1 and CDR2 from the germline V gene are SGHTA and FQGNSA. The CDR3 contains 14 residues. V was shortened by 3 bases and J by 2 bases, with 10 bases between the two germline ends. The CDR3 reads CASSFYRSNTEAFF. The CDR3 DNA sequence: TGTGCCAGCAGCTTTTACAGGTCCAACACTGAAGCTTTCTTT.

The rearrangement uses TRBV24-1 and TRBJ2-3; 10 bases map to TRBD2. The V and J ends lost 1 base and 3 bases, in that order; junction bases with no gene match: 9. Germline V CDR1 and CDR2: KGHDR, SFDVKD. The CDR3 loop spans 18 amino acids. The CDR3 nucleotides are TGTGCCACCAGTGATTTTGGCCTAGCGGGGGAGCAGACAGATACGCAGTATTTT. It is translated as CATSDFGLAGEQTDTQYF.

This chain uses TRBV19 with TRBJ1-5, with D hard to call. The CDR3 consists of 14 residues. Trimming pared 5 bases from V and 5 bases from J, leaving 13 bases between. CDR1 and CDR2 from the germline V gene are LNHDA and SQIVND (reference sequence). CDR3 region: CASSASGSYQPQHF. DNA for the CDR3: TGTGCCAGTAGTGCGAGCGGGAGCTATCAGCCCCAGCATTTT.

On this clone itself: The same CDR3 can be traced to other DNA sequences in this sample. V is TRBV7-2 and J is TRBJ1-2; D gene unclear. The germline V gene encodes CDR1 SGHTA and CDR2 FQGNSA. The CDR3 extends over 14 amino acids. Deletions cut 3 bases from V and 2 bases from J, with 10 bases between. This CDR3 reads CASSLEIGNYGYTF. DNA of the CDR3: TGTGCCAGCAGCTTGGAGATAGGCAACTATGGCTACACCTTC.

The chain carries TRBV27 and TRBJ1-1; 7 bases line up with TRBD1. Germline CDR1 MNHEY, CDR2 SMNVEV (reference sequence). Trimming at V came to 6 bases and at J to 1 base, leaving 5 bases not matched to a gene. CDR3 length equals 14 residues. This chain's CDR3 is CASRRGTANTEAFF. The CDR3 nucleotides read TGTGCCAGCAGGCGAGGGACAGCGAACACTGAAGCTTTCTTT.

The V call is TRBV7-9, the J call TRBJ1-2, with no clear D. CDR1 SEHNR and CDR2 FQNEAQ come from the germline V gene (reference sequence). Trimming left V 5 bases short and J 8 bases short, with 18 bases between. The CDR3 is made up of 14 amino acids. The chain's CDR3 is CASSRDGGPGGYTF. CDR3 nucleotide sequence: TGTGCCAGCAGCCGAGACGGAGGGCCGGGCGGCTACACCTTC.

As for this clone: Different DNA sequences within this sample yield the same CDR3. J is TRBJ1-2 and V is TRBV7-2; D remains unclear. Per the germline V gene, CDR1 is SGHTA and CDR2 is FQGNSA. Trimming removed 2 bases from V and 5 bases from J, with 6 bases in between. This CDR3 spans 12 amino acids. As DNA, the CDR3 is TGTGCCAGCAGCTTAAGAACTTATGGCTACACCTTC. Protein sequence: CASSLRTYGYTF.

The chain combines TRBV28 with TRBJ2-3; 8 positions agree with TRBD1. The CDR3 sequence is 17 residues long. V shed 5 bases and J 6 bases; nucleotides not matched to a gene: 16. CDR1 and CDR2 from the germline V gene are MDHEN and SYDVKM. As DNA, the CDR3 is TGTGCCAGCAGTAGACACTCCGGGACAGGTGGCAGGGATACGCAGTATTTT. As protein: CASSRHSGTGGRDTQYF. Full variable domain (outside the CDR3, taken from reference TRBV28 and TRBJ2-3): DVKVTQSSRYLVKRTGEKVFLECVQDMDHENMFWYRQDPGLGLRLIYFSYDVKMKEKGDIPEGYSVSREKKERFSLILESASTNQTSMYLCASSRHSGTGGRDTQYFGPGTRLTVL.

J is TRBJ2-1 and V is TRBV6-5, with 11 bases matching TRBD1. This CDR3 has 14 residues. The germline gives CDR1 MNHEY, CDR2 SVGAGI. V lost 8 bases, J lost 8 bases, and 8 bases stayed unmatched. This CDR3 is CASSRDRGSYEQFF. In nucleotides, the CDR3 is TGTGCCAGCTCCCGGGACAGGGGGTCTTATGAGCAGTTCTTC.

CDR3 sequence reads: CASSLQPLAGGQETQYF. CDR3 nucleotide sequence: TGTGCCAGCAGCTTACAACCCCTAGCGGGGGGGCAAGAGACCCAGTACTTC. This chain joins TRBV7-2 and TRBJ2-5, with 12 positions matching TRBD2. The CDR3 is made up of 17 amino acids. Germline V gene sequence: CDR1 SGHTA, CDR2 FQGNSA. The trim removed 2 bases at V and 2 bases at J, leaving 6 bases unmatched. Full variable domain (rest looked up from reference TRBV7-2 and TRBJ2-5): GAGVSQSPSNKVTEKGKDVELRCDPISGHTALYWYRQSLGQGLEFLIYFQGNSAPDKSGLPSDRFSAERTGGSVSTLTIQRTQQEDSAVYLCASSLQPLAGGQETQYFGPGTRLLVL.

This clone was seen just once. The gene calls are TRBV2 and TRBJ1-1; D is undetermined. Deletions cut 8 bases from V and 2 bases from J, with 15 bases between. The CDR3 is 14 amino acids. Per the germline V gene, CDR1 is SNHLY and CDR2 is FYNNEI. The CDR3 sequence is CASEAESFNTEAFF. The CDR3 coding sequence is TGTGCCAGCGAGGCCGAATCCTTCAACACTGAAGCTTTCTTT.

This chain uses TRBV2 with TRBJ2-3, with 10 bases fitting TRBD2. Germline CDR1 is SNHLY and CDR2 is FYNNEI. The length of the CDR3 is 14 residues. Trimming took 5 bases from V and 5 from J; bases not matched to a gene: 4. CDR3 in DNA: TGTGCCAGCAGTCTCCTAGCGGGGGAAGATACGCAGTATTTT. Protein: CASSLLAGEDTQYF.

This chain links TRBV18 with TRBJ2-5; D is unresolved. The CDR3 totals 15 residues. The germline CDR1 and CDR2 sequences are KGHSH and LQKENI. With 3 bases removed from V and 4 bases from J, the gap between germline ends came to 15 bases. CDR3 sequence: CASSPLAARIETQYF. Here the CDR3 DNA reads TGTGCCAGCTCACCGTTGGCTGCGCGGATAGAGACCCAGTACTTC.

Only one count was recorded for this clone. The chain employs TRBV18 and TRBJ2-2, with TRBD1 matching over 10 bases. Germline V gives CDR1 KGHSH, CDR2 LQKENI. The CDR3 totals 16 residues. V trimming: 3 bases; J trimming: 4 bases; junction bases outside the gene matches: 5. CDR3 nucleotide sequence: TGTGCCAGCTCACCCCTGGGACAGGGGAGCACCGGGGAGCTGTTTTTT. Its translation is CASSPLGQGSTGELFF.

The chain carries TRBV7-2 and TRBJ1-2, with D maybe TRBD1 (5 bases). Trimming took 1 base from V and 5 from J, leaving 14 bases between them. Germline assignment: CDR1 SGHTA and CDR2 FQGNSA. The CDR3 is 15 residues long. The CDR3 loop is CASSLEGLPFYGYTF. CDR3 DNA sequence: TGTGCCAGCAGCTTAGAGGGGCTCCCCTTTTATGGCTACACCTTC.

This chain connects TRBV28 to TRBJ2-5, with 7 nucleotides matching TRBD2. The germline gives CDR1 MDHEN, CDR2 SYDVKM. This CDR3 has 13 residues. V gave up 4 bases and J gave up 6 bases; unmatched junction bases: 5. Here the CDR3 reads CASSSGGIKTQYF. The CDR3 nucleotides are TGTGCCAGCAGTTCCGGGGGGATCAAGACCCAGTACTTC.

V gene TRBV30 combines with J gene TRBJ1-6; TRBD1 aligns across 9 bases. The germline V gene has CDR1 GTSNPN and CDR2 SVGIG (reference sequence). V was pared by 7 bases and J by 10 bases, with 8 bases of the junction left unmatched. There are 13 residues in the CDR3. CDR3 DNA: TGTGCCTCCTCGGGACAGGGTAACTCACCCCTCCACTTT. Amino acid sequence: CASSGQGNSPLHF.

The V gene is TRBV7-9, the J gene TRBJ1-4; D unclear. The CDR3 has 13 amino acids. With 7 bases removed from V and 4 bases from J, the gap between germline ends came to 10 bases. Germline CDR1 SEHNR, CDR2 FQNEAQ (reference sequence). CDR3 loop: CASTGRSNEKLFF. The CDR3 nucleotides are TGTGCCAGCACCGGTCGTAGTAATGAAAAACTGTTTTTT.

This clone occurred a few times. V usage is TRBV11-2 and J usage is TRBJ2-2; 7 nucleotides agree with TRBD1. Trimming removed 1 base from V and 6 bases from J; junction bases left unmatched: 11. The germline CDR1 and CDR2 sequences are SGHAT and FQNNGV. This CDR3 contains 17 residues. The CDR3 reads CASSLGTGVMKSGELFF. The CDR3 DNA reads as TGTGCCAGCAGCTTAGGTACAGGGGTTATGAAGTCCGGGGAGCTGTTTTTT.

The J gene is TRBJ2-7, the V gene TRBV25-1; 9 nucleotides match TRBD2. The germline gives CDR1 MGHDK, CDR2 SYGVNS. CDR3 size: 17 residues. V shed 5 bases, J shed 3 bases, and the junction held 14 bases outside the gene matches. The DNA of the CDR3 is TGTGCCAGCAGTTCTGACAGAGGAGCGGGGGGAGTCTACGAGCAGTACTTC. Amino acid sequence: CASSSDRGAGGVYEQYF.